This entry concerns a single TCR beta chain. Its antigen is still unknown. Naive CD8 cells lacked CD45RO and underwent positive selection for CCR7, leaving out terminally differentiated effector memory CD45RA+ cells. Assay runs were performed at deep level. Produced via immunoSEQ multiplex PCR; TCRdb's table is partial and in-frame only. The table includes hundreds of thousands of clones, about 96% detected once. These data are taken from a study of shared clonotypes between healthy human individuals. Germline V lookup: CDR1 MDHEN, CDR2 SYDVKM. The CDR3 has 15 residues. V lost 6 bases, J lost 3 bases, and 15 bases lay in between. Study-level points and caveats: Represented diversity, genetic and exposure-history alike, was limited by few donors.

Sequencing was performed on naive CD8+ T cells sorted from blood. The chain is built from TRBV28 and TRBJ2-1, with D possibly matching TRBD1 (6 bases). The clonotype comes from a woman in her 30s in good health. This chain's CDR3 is CASRLTGYRYNEQFF. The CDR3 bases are TGTGCCAGCAGATTAACAGGGTATCGCTACAATGAGCAGTTCTTC.